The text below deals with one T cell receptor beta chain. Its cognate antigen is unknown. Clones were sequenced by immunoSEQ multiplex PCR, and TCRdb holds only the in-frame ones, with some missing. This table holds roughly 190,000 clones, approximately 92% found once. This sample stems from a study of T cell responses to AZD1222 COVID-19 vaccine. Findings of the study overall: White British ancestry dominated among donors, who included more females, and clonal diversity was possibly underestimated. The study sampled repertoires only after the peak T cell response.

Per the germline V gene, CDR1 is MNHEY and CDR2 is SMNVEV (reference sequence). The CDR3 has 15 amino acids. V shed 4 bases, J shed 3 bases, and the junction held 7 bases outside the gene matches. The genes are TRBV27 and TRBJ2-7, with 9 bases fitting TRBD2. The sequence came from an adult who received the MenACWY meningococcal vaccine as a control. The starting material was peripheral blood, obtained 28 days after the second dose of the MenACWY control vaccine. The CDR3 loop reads CASSSLAGVSYEQYF. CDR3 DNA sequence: TGTGCCAGCAGTTCCTTAGCGGGAGTAAGCTACGAGCAGTACTTC.